This T cell receptor (beta chain) was sequenced for a study of CD8+ T cells in alopecia areata. Overall study: Tofacitinib continued for 6 to 18 months and was then withheld for 6 months. Study-wide results and limits: Clarity of TCR sharing across patients fell short of that in mice, possibly HLA-related. Many expanded lesional clones remained in scalp and blood on tofacitinib.

The sample holds one count of this clone. Its cognate antigen is unknown. RNA was isolated and reverse transcribed to cDNA, the sequencing template. Data came from immunoSEQ multiplex PCR; TCRdb stores just in-frame clones and leaves some out. Of about 200,000 clones listed, around 60% are singletons. Treatment: oral pan-JAK inhibitor, 5-10 mg twice daily. Sorting from PBMCs produced CD4+ and CD8+ T cells. V was cut by 6 bases and J by 4 bases, with 21 bases left in between. Germline V gene sequence: CDR1 SQVTM, CDR2 ANQGSEA. This CDR3 contains 15 residues. The receptor was isolated from a human donor with alopecia areata. V and J are TRBV29-1 and TRBJ2-5; D may be TRBD2 (7 bases). The sample was CD4+ T cells sorted from blood, taken at week 4, from a patient treated with tofacitinib. The chain's CDR3 is CSVPSGGLGVETQYF. DNA for the CDR3: TGCAGCGTCCCCTCGGGGGGCCTGGGTGTAGAGACCCAGTACTTC.